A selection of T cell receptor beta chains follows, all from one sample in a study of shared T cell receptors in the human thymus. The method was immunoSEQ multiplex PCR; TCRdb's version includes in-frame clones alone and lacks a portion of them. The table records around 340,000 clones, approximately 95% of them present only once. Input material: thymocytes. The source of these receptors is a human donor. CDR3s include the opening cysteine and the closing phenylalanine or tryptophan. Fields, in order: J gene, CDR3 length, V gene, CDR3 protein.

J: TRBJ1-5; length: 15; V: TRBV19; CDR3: CASRNSRGGRQPQHF
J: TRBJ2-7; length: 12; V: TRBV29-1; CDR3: CSAGGQSYEQYF
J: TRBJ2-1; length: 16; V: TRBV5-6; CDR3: CASSRRTGMAYNEQFF
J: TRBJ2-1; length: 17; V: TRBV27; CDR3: CASSAHRLVYPYNEQFF
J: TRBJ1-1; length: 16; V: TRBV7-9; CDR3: CASSLGPYLRDTEAFF
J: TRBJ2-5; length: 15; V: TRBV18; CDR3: CASSPDRETGETQYF
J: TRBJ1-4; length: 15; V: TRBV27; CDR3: CASSITGQENEKLFF
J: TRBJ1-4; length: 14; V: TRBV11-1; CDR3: CASSRGANNEKLFF
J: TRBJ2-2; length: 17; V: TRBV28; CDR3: CASSSLGGPTNTGELFF
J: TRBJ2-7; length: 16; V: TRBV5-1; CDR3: CASSPRQGTQITEQYF
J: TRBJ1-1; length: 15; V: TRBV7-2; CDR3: CASSFIWVGDTEAFF
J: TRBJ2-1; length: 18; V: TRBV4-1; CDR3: CASSPAGGEFPSYNEQFF
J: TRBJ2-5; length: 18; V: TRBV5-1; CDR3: CASSVGTTKLGRQETQYF
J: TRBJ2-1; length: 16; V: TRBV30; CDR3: CAWSGAPGGRNNEQFF
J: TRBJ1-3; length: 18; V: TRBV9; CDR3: CASSGDRTGGWAGNTIYF
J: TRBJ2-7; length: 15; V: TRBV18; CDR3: CASSAGTGGWYEQYF
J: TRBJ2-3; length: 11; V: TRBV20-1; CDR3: CSPSPGDTQYF
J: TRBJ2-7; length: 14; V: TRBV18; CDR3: CASSRVAGFYEQYF
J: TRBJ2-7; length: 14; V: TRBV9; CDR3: CASSAPGPRGEQYF
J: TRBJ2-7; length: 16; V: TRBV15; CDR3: CATSRGSGTPYYEQYF
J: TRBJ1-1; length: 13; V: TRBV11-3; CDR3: CASSLLIGTEAFF
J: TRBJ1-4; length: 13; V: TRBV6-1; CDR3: CASSDKGFEKLFF
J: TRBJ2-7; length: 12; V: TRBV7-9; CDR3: CASSLGQTDEYF
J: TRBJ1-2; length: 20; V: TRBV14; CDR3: CASSQVKMGPGLTQGYGYTF
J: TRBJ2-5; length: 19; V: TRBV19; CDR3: CASSTRDRGCGKVQETQYF
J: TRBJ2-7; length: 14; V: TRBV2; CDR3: CASILPGQDYEQYF
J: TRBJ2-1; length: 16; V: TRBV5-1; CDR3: CASSLTPTSGNNEQFF
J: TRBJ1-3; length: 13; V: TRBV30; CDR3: CAWKQLSGNTIYF
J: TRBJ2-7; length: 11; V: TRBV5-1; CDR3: CASSFAGEQYF
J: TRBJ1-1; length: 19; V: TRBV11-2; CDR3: CASSLDPRDREGLNTEAFF
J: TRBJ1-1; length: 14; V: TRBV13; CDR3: CASTSGRAGTEAFF
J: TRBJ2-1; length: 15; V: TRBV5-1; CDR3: CASGTSGSSYNEQFF
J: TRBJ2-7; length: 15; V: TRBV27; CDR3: CASSFIWDRSYEQYF
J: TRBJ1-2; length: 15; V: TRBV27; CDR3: CASRDRGPRGNGYTF
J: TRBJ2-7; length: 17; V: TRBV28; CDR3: CASSYGWRLAASYEQYF
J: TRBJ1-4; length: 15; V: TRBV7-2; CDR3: CASSQLDRETEKLFF
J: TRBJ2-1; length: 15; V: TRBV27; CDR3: CASSRDGVIAAEQFF
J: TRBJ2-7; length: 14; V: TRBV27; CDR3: CASSSFTLTYEQYF
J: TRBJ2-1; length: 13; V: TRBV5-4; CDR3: CASSRDPSGEQFF
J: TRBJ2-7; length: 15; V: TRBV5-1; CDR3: CASSQLSGTGGEQYF
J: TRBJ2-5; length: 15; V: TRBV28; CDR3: CATLGQKKCKETQYF
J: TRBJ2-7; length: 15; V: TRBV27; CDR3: CASSLRASGSVEQYF
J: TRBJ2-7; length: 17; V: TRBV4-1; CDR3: CASSQGTGTFSSYEQYF
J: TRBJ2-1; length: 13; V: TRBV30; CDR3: CAYSGATYNEQFF
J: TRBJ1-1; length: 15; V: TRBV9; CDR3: CASSVGDWMDTEAFF
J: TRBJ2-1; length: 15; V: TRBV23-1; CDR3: CASSPQKCSYNEQFF
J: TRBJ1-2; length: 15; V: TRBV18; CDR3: CASSPGGHTNYGYTF
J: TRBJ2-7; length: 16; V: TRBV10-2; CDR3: CASSLAGTSASYEQYF
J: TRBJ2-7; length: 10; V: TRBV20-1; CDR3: CSATNYEQYF
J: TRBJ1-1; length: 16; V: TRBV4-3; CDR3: CASSQVVVRKNTEAFF